The rows below give T cell receptor beta chains drawn from one sample of a study of blood T cell repertoires in COVID-19. Clones were read by immunoSEQ multiplex PCR, and TCRdb kept only the in-frame ones, dropping some. In the table there are about 160,000 clones, 87% of which are singletons. Sequenced material: peripheral blood. These receptors were collected from a woman aged 55-69 years with active or convalescent COVID-19. The CDR3 runs from the conserved cysteine through the conserved F or W.

CDR3,J,V
CASSLQRGNEQFF,TRBJ2-1,TRBV5-6
CASSLRPAGNQPQHF,TRBJ1-5,TRBV5-1
CASADRLPNGELFF,TRBJ2-2,TRBV5-1
CASTPQGASYTF,TRBJ1-2,TRBV6-5
CASSQVHRGKSPLHF,TRBJ1-6,TRBV4-3
CASSPGTGGDEQFF,TRBJ2-1,TRBV18
CASSFLTENTEAFF,TRBJ1-1,TRBV4-1
CASSSGTGGDTQYF,TRBJ2-3,TRBV5-5
CASSENRGTGRGYTF,TRBJ1-2,TRBV2
CASRGRGDTQYF,TRBJ2-3,TRBV12-3/TRBV12-4
CASSQEGGGTDTQYF,TRBJ2-3,TRBV3-1/TRBV3-2
CASSLHKTLTGNTEAFF,TRBJ1-1,TRBV19
CASSKNRENTEAFF,TRBJ1-1,TRBV5-1
CASRPLEEGTEAFF,TRBJ1-1,TRBV27
CAISEREDTQYF,TRBJ2-3,TRBV10-3
CASTERGGTEAFF,TRBJ1-1,TRBV6-5
CASSYFSHNEQFF,TRBJ2-1,TRBV6-2/TRBV6-3
CASSRGGTGELFF,TRBJ2-2,TRBV12-3/TRBV12-4
CAWSWGTGTYEQYF,TRBJ2-7,TRBV30
CASSRTGFGTDTQYF,TRBJ2-3,TRBV4-1
CASSLGGHSQNEQFF,TRBJ2-1,TRBV7-2
CASSLIFTDTQYF,TRBJ2-3,TRBV6-5
CASSPTASSGGVREQYF,TRBJ2-7,TRBV18
CASSVGTGGNQPQHF,TRBJ1-5,TRBV2
CASSQSLVGGQLSTDTQYF,TRBJ2-3,TRBV23-1
CAWSQSTGSSYEQYF,TRBJ2-7,TRBV30
CASSQVGASRVRGYTF,TRBJ1-2,TRBV14
CASSVAGTGGYTF,TRBJ1-2,TRBV9
CASSYSNQPQHF,TRBJ1-5,TRBV19
CASRVQGINYGYTF,TRBJ1-2,TRBV19
CASSLEGGVNSPLHF,TRBJ1-6,TRBV5-6
CASSGPGEQYF,TRBJ2-7,TRBV9
CASSPTENTEAFF,TRBJ1-1,TRBV4-1
CATSTGEKLFF,TRBJ1-4,TRBV15
CASSSTGFETQYF,TRBJ2-5,TRBV7-9
CASSLGPLRTGAYEQYF,TRBJ2-7,TRBV5-1
CASSILSAGEQYF,TRBJ2-7,TRBV3-1/TRBV3-2
CATSRDLGGGTNNEQFF,TRBJ2-1,TRBV15
CATTTGVGRSPLHF,TRBJ1-6,TRBV6-5
CTSSQDLVSGVPDTQYF,TRBJ2-3,TRBV1
CASSARTGINEKLFF,TRBJ1-4,TRBV3-1/TRBV3-2
CASSIGPGGPEAFF,TRBJ1-1,TRBV19
CASSWDRGLTEAFF,TRBJ1-1,TRBV7-2
CASSAVSLHEQYF,TRBJ2-7,TRBV10-1
CASSATGGNTEAFF,TRBJ1-1,TRBV5-1
CATQNTGSTDTQYF,TRBJ2-3,TRBV19
CASSARQEVKNIQYF,TRBJ2-4,TRBV2